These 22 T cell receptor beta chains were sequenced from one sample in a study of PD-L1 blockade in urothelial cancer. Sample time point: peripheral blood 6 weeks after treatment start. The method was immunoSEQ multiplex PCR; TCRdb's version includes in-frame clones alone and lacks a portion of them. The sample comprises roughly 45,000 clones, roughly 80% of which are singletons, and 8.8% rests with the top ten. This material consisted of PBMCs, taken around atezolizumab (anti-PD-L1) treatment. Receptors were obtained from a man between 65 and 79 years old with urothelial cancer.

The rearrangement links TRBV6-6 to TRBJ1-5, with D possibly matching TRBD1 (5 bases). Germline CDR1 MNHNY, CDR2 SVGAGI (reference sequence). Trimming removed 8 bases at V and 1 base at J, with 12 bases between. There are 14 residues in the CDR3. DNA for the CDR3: TGTGCCAGCTTTGGGGGGGTAAGCAATCAGCCCCAGCATTTT. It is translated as CASFGGVSNQPQHF.

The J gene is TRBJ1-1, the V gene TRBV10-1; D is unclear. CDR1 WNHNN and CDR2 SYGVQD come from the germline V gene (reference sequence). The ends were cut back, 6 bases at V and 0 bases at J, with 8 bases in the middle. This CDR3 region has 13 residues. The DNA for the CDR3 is TGCGCCAGCAGCCCTAATTTGAACACTGAAGCTTTCTTT. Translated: CASSPNLNTEAFF.

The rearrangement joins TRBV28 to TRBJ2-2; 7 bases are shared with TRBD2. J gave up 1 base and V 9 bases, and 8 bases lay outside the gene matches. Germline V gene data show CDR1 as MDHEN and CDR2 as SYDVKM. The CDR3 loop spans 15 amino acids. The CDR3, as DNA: TGTGCCAGGGGGCCGAGCGGGATGAACACCGGGGAGCTGTTTTTT. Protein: CARGPSGMNTGELFF.

Here the CDR3 DNA reads TGTGCCAGCAGCTTATACAGGGGGCAAGAGACCCAGTACTTC. Translating it yields CASSLYRGQETQYF. The chain employs TRBV7-2 and TRBJ2-5; 8 bases are shared with TRBD1. Germline V gene lookup returns CDR1 SGHTA and CDR2 FQGNSA. The CDR3 is 14 residues long. V was pared by 2 bases and J by 2 bases, with 1 base of the junction left unmatched. Variable domain in full (rest from reference TRBV7-2 and TRBJ2-5): GAGVSQSPSNKVTEKGKDVELRCDPISGHTALYWYRQSLGQGLEFLIYFQGNSAPDKSGLPSDRFSAERTGGSVSTLTIQRTQQEDSAVYLCASSLYRGQETQYFGPGTRLLVL.

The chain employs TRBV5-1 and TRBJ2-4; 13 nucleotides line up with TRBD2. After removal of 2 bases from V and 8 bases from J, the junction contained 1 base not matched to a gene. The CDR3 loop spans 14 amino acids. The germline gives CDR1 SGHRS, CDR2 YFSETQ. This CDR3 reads CASSLGTSGDIQYF. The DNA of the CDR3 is TGCGCCAGCAGCTTAGGGACTAGCGGGGACATTCAGTACTTC.

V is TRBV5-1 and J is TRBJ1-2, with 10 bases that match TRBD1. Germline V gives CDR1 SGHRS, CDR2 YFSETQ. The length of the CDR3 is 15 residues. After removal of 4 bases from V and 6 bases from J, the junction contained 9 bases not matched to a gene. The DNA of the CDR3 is TGCGCCAGCAGCCCGCGACAGGGGGCGTCGGATGGCTACACCTTC. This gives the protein CASSPRQGASDGYTF.

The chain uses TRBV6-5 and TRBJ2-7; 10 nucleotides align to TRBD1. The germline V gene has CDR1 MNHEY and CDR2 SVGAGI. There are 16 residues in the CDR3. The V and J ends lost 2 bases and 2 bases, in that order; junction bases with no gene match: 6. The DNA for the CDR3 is TGTGCCAGCAGTTACGGGGGACAGGGGTCCACCTACGAGCAGTACTTC. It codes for CASSYGGQGSTYEQYF.

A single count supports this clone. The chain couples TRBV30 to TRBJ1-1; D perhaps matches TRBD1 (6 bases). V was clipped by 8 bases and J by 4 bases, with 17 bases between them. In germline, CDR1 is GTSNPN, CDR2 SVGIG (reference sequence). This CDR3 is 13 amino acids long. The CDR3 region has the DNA TGTGCCGCCCGGCGGGGGGGCCTCACTGAAGCTTTCTTT. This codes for CAARRGGLTEAFF.

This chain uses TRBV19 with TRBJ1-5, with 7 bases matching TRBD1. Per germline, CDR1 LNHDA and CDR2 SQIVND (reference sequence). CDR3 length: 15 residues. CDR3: CALGGRGNSNQPQHF. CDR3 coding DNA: TGTGCTCTAGGGGGCAGGGGGAATAGCAATCAGCCCCAGCATTTT.

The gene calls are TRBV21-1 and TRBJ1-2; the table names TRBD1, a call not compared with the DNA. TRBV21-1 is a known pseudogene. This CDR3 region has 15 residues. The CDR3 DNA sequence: TGTGCCAGCACCCTGTCGGAGGGGGCGCGGGGTGGCTACACCTTC. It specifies CASTLSEGARGGYTF.

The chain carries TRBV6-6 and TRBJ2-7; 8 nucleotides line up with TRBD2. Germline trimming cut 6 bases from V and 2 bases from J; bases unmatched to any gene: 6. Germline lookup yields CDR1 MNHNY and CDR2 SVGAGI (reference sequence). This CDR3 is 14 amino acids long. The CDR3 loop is CASSQGLETYEQYF. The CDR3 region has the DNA TGTGCCAGCAGCCAGGGACTAGAAACCTACGAGCAGTACTTC.

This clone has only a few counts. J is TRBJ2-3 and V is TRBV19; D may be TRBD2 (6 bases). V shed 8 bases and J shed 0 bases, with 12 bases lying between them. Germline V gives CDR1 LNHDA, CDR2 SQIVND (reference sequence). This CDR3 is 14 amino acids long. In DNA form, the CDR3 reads TGTGCCAGTCGCGGGCGGGACAGCACAGATACGCAGTATTTT. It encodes CASRGRDSTDTQYF.

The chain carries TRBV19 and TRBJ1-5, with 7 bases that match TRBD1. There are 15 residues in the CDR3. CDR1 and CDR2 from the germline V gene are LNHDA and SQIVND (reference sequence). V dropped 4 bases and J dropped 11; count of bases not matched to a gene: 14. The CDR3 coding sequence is TGTGCCAGTAGTAGGGGCAGGAGAGAGGGACAGTCCCAGCATTTT. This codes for CASSRGRREGQSQHF. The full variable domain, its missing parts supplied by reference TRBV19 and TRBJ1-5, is DGGITQSPKYLFRKEGQNVTLSCEQNLNHDAMYWYRQDPGQGLRLIYYSQIVNDFQKGDIAEGYSVSREKKESFPLTVTSAQKNPTAFYLCASSRGRREGQSQHFGDGTRLSIL.

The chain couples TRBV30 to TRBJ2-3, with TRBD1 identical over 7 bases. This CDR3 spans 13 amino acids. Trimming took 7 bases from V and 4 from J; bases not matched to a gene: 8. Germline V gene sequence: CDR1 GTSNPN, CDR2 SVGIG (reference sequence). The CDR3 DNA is TGTGCCTTACAGGGGATGGGGGCAGATACGCAGTATTTT. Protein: CALQGMGADTQYF.

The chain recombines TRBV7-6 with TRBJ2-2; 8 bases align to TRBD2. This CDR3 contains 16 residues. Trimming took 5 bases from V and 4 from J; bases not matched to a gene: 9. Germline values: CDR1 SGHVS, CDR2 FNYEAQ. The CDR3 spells CASSRTSGPTTGELFF. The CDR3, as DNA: TGTGCCAGCAGCCGTACTAGCGGACCGACCACCGGGGAGCTGTTTTTT.

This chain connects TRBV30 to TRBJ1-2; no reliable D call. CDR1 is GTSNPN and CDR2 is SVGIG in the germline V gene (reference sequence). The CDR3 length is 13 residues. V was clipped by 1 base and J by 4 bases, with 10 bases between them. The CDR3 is CAWSEDGVYGYTF. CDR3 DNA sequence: TGTGCCTGGAGTGAGGACGGGGTCTATGGCTACACCTTC.

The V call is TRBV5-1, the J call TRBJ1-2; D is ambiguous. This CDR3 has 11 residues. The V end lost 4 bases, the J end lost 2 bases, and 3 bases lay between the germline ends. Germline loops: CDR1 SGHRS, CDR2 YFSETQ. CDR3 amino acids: CASSENYGYTF. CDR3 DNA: TGCGCCAGCAGCGAGAACTATGGCTACACCTTC.

CDR3 sequence reads: CASSPRGYTIGELFF. In nucleotides, the CDR3 is TGTGCCAGCTCACCAAGAGGCTACACGATTGGGGAGCTGTTTTTT. V and J are TRBV18 and TRBJ2-2; no clear D gene. The CDR3 totals 15 residues. V gave up 2 bases and J gave up 8 bases, with 15 bases separating them. Germline V CDR1 and CDR2: KGHSH, LQKENI.

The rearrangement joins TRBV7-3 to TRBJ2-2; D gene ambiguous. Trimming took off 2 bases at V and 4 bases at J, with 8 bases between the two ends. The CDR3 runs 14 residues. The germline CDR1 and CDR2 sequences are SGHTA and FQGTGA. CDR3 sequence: CASSLSGSTGELFF. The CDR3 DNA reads TGTGCCAGCAGCTTATCGGGTAGCACCGGGGAGCTGTTTTTT.

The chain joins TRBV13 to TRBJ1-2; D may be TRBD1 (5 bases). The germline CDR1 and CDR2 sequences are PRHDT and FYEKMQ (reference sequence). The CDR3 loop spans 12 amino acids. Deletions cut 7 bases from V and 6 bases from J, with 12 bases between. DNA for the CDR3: TGTGCCAGCACCACGGGGGGAAATGGCTACACCTTC. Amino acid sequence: CASTTGGNGYTF.

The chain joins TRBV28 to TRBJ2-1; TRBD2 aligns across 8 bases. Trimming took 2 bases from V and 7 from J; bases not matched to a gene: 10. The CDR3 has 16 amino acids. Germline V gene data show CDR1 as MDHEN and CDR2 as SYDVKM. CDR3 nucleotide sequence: TGTGCCAGCAGTTTACTGGCCAGCGGGAGTCGTAATGAGCAGTTCTTC. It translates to CASSLLASGSRNEQFF.

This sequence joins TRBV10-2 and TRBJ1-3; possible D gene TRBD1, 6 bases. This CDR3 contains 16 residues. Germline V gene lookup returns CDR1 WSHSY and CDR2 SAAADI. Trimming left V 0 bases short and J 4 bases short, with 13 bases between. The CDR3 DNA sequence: TGCGCCAGCAGTGAGTCGCGGGGGGCTGCCGGAAACACCATATATTTT. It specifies CASSESRGAAGNTIYF.